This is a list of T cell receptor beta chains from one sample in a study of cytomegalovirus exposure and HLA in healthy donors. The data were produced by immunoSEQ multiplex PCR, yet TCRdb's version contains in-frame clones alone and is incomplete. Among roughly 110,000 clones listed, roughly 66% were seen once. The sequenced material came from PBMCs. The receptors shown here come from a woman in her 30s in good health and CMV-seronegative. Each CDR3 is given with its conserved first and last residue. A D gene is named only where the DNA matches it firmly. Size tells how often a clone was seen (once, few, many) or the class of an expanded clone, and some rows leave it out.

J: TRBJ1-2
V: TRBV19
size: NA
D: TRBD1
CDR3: CATNSPGQGNYGYTF
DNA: TGTGCCACGAATAGTCCCGGACAGGGGAACTATGGCTACACCTTC

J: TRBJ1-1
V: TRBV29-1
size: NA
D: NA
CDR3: CSVSEGTNTEAFF
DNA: TGCAGCGTCTCAGAGGGAACGAACACTGAAGCTTTCTTT

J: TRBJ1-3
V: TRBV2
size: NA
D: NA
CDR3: CASGDLTTDTIYF
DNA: TGTGCCAGCGGGGACTTAACAACTGACACCATATATTTT

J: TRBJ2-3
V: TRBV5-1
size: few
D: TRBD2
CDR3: CASSPRTSGSADTQYF
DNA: TGCGCCAGCAGCCCAAGGACTAGCGGGAGCGCAGATACGCAGTATTTT

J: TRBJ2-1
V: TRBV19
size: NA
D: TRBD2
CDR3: CASSIGGGRAPEQFF
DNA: TGTGCCAGTAGTATAGGGGGCGGGAGGGCCCCTGAGCAGTTCTTC

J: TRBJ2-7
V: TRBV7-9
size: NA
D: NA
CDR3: CASSLAGAPKTYEQYF
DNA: TGTGCCAGCAGTTTAGCTGGAGCGCCGAAGACCTACGAGCAGTACTTC

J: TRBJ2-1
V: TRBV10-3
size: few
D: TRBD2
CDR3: CAISESASGRRNEQFF
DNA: TGTGCCATCAGTGAGTCCGCTAGCGGGAGAAGGAATGAGCAGTTCTTC

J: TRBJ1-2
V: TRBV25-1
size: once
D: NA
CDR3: CASSAQQGIDGYTF
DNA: TGTGCCAGCAGTGCACAACAGGGAATTGATGGCTACACCTTC

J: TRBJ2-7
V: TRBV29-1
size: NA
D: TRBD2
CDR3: CSAWTSGTVSCEQYF
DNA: TGCAGCGCTTGGACTAGCGGGACCGTCAGCTGCGAGCAGTACTTC

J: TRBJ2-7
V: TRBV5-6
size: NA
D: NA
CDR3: CASSLAHEQYF
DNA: TGTGCCAGCAGCTTGGCTCACGAGCAGTACTTC

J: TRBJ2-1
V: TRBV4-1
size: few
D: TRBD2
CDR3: CATKLAVSYNEQFF
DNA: TGCGCCACCAAACTAGCGGTCTCCTACAATGAGCAGTTCTTC

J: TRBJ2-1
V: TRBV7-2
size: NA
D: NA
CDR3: CASSGGSSETNYNEQFF
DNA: TGTGCCAGCAGCGGAGGGTCTAGCGAGACCAATTACAATGAGCAGTTCTTC

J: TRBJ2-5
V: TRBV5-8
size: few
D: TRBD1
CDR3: CASSSRTGGMETQYF
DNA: TGTGCCAGCAGCTCGAGGACAGGGGGGATGGAGACCCAGTACTTC

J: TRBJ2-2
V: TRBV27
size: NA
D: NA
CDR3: CASSLAGANTGELFF
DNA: TGTGCCAGCAGTTTAGCGGGCGCGAACACCGGGGAGCTGTTTTTT